These 8 T cell receptor beta chains were all obtained from the same sample, sequenced in a study of shared clonotypes between healthy human individuals. Libraries were prepared by immunoSEQ multiplex PCR; TCRdb keeps only in-frame clonotypes and omits some of them. This table holds 2,500,000 or so clones, roughly 93% found once. Specimen: naive CD4+ T cells from PBMCs. The subset here: CD45RA+ positively selected. The receptors here all came from a young man in good health. Some clones in this sample may be carry-over from other donors' samples.

CDR3 amino acids: CASSTQSANTDTQYF. DNA of the CDR3: TGTGCCAGCAGTACCCAGTCCGCAAACACAGATACGCAGTATTTT. V is TRBV28 and J is TRBJ2-3, with unresolved D. Germline V gene sequence: CDR1 MDHEN, CDR2 SYDVKM. V was cut by 5 bases and J by 2 bases, with 14 bases left in between. CDR3 size: 15 residues.

The chain has TRBV6-6 and TRBJ1-1; D is perhaps TRBD1 (5 bases). Germline lookup yields CDR1 MNHNY and CDR2 SVGAGI (reference sequence). This CDR3 contains 13 residues. V shed 6 bases and J shed 5 bases, with 13 bases lying between them. The CDR3 region has the DNA TGTGCCAGCAGCCGAGCTGGGGGTACTGAAGCTTTCTTT. The encoded protein is CASSRAGGTEAFF.

The rearrangement uses TRBV4-1 and TRBJ2-2; D is ambiguous. Germline V gene data show CDR1 as MGHRA and CDR2 as YSYEKL. V was shortened by 5 bases and J by 7 bases, with 8 bases between the two germline ends. The CDR3 is made up of 12 amino acids. The CDR3 sequence: CASSVIDGELFF. CDR3 bases: TGCGCCAGCAGCGTCATAGACGGGGAGCTGTTTTTT.

The chain uses TRBV5-6 and TRBJ2-5; 9 positions match TRBD1. V was pared by 3 bases and J by 3 bases, with 6 bases of the junction left unmatched. Germline values: CDR1 SGHDT, CDR2 YYEEEE. The length of the CDR3 is 15 residues. CDR3 DNA sequence: TGTGCCAGCAGCTGGACCGGGACAGGGAAAGAGACCCAGTACTTC. This codes for CASSWTGTGKETQYF. Full variable domain (rest looked up from reference TRBV5-6 and TRBJ2-5): DAGVTQSPTHLIKTRGQQVTLRCSPKSGHDTVSWYQQALGQGPQFIFQYYEEEERQRGNFPDRFSGHQFPNYSSELNVNALLLGDSALYLCASSWTGTGKETQYFGPGTRLLVL.

This clone was picked up a small number of times. V gene TRBV30 combines with J gene TRBJ1-1; D is unclear. The V end lost 4 bases, the J end lost 7 bases, and 16 bases lay between the germline ends. Germline assignment: CDR1 GTSNPN and CDR2 SVGIG (reference sequence). CDR3 length equals 13 residues. The CDR3: CAWTLLPENEAFF. CDR3 nucleotide sequence: TGTGCCTGGACGCTTTTGCCAGAGAATGAAGCTTTCTTT.

The chain combines TRBV10-2 with TRBJ1-1; D is unresolved. The length of the CDR3 is 15 residues. Trimming left V 7 bases short and J 0 bases short, with 15 bases between. The germline CDR1 and CDR2 sequences are WSHSY and SAAADI. The CDR3 loop reads CASTRQFFMNTEAFF. For the CDR3, the DNA is TGCGCCAGCACCAGGCAGTTCTTCATGAACACTGAAGCTTTCTTT.

The chain recombines TRBV5-6 with TRBJ2-5; TRBD1 aligns across 7 bases. Near its end, the DNA agrees better with TRBJ2-7, so the J call may be wrong. Germline V gene data show CDR1 as SGHDT and CDR2 as YYEEEE. CDR3 length: 14 residues. This CDR3 reads CASSPDRSPYEQYF. CDR3 nucleotide sequence: TGTGCCAGCAGCCCGGACAGGTCGCCCTACGAGCAGTACTTC.

The genes are TRBV9 and TRBJ2-7; tentatively, D is TRBD1 (5 bases). The CDR3 spans 14 residues. Germline CDR1 is SGDLS and CDR2 is YYNGEE. V dropped 2 bases and J dropped 3 bases, with 12 bases sitting between them. CDR3 amino acids: CASSVSTVGYEQYF. The DNA of the CDR3 is TGTGCCAGCAGCGTGTCGACAGTCGGCTACGAGCAGTACTTC.